This TCR beta chain was identified during a study of spatial heterogeneity in lung cancer. Study observations and caveats: In blood, ubiquitous expanded tumor TCRs appeared more at resection than follow-up.

This clonotype was seen a handful of times. Its antigen is currently unknown. The CDR3 extends over 14 amino acids. Trimming cost V 2 bases and J 6 bases; bases outside gene matches: 2. In germline, CDR1 is SGHTA, CDR2 FQGNSA. One entry per CDR3 protein, called by TCRdb with MiXCR from the 5' RACE reads. The table includes 75,000 or so distinct CDR3 sequences, 8% detected once. Indicated time point: sample taken at primary tumor resection. TCRs were sequenced from unsorted whole RNA of tumor, nontumor lung or PBMC. The TCR originated in a male donor with early-stage non-small cell lung cancer. Source: PBMCs, taken at surgery. The chain is built from TRBV7-2 and TRBJ2-1; 9 positions match TRBD2. The CDR3 spells CASSLLTSGNEQFF. The DNA for the CDR3 is TGTGCCAGCAGCTTATTGACTAGCGGCAATGAGCAGTTCTTC. The full variable domain, in which reference TRBV7-2 and TRBJ2-1 provide the parts outside the CDR3, is GAGVSQSPSNKVTEKGKDVELRCDPISGHTALYWYRQSLGQGLEFLIYFQGNSAPDKSGLPSDRFSAERTGGSVSTLTIQRTQQEDSAVYLCASSLLTSGNEQFFGPGTRLTVL.